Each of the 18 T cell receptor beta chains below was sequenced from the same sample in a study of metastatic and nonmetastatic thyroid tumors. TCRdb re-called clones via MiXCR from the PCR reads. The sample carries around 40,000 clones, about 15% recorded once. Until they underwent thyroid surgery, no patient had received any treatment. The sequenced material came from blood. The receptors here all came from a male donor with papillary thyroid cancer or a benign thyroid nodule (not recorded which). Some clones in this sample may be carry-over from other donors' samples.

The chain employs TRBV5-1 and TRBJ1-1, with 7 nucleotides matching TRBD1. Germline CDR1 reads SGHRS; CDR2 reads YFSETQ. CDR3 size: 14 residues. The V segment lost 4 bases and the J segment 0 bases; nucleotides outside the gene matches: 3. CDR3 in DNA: TGCGCCAGCAGCCTGACAGGGATGAACACTGAAGCTTTCTTT. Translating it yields CASSLTGMNTEAFF.

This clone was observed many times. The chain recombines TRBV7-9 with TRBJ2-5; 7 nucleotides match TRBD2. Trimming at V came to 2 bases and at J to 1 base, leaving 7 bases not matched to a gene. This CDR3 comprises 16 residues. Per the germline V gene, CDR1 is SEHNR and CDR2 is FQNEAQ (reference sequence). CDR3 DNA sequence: TGTGCCAGCAGCTTATGGGCGGGAGAGGGCCAAGAGACCCAGTACTTC. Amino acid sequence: CASSLWAGEGQETQYF.

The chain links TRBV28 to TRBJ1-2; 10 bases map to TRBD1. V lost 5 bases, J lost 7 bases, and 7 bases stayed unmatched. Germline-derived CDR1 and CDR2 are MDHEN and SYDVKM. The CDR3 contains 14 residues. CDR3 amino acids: CASSTPGQGTGYTF. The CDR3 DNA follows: TGTGCCAGCAGTACACCGGGACAGGGGACTGGCTACACCTTC.

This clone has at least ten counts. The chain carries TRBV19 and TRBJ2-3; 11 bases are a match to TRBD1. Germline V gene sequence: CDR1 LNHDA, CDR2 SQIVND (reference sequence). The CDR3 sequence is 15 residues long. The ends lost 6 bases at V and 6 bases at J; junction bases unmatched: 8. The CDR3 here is CASSSPGQGVDTQYF. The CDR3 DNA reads TGTGCCAGTAGCTCACCGGGACAGGGGGTGGATACGCAGTATTTT.

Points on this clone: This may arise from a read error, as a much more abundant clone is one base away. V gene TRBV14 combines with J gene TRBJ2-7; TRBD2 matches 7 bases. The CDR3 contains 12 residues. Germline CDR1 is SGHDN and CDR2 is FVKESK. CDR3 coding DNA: TGTGCCAGCATCCAAGGGAGGGAAGAGCAGTACTTC. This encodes CASIQGREEQYF.

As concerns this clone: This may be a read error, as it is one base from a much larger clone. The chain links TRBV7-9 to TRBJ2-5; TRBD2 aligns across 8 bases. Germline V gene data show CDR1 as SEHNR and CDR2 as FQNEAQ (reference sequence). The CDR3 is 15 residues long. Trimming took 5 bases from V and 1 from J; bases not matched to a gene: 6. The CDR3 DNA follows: TGTGCCAGCAGCCCTTGGACTAGCTTCCAAGAGACCCAGTACTTC. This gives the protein CASSPWTSFQETQYF.

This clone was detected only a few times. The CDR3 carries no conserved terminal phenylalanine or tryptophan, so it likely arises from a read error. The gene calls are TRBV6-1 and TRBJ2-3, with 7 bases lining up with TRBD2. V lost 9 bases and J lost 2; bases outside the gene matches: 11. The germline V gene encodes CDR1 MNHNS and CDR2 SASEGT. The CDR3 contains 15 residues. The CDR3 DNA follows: TGTGCCAGAAGTAGACTAGCAGTGGTCACAGATACGCAGTATCTT. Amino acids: CARSRLAVVTDTQYL.

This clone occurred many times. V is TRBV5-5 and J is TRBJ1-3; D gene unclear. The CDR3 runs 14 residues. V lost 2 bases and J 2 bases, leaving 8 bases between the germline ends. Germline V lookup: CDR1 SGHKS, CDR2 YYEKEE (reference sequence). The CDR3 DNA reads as TGTGCCAGCAGCTTAAAGGAAACTGGAAACACCATATATTTT. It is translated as CASSLKETGNTIYF.

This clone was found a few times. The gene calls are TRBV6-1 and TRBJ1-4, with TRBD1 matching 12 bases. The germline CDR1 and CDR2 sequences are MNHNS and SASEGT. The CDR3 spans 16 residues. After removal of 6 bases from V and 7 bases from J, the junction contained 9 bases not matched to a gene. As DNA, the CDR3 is TGTGCCAGCAGCCGGGACAGGGGGCGGGGGGGTGAAAAACTGTTTTTT. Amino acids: CASSRDRGRGGEKLFF.

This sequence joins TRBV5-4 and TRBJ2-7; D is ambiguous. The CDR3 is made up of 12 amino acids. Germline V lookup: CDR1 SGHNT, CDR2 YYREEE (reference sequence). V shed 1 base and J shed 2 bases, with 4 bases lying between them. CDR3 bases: TGTGCCAGCAGCTTGTACCCCTACGAGCAGTACTTC. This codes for CASSLYPYEQYF.

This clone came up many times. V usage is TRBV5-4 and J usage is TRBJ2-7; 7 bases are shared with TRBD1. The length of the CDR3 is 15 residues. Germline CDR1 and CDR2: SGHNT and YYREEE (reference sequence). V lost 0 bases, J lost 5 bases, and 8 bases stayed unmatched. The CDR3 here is CASSLGGQVIHEQYF. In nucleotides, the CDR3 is TGTGCCAGCAGCTTGGGAGGACAGGTTATCCACGAGCAGTACTTC.

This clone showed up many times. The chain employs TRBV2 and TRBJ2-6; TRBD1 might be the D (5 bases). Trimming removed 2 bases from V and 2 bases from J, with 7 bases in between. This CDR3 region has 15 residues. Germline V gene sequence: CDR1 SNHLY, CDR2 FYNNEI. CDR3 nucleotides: TGTGCCAGCAGTGAACAGGGTACTGGGGCCAACGTCCTGACTTTC. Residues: CASSEQGTGANVLTF.

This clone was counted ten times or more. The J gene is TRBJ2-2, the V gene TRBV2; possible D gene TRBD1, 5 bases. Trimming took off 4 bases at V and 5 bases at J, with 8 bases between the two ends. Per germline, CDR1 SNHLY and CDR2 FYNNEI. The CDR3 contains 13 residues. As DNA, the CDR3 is TGTGCCAGCAGTGCAAGGGGTACCGGGGAGCTGTTTTTT. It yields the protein CASSARGTGELFF. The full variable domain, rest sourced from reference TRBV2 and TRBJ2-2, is EPEVTQTPSHQVTQMGQEVILRCVPISNHLYFYWYRQILGQKVEFLVSFYNNEISEKSEIFDDQFSVERPDGSNFTLKIRSTKLEDSAMYFCASSARGTGELFFGEGSRLTVL.

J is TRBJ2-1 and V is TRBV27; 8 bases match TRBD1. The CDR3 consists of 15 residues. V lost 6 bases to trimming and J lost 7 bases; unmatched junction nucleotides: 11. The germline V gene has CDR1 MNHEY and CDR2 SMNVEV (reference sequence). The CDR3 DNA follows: TGTGCCAGCAGACTTGGACAGGGAGGACGGAATGAGCAGTTCTTC. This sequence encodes CASRLGQGGRNEQFF.

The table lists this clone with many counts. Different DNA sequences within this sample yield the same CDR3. The CDR3 nucleotides read TGTGCCAGCACCCCTAGCGGGAGTGTCGGTGAGCAGTTCTTC. Translated, it gives CASTPSGSVGEQFF. V gene TRBV2 combines with J gene TRBJ2-1, with 10 bases matching TRBD2. The CDR3 is made up of 14 amino acids. Germline lookup yields CDR1 SNHLY and CDR2 FYNNEI. The ends lost 7 bases at V and 9 bases at J; junction bases unmatched: 9.

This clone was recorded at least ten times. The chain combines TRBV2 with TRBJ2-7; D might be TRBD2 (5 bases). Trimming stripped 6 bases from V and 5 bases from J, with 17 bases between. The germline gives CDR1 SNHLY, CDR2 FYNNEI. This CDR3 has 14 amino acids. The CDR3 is CASRAAELAHEQYF. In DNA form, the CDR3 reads TGTGCCAGCAGGGCGGCGGAGCTAGCCCACGAGCAGTACTTC.

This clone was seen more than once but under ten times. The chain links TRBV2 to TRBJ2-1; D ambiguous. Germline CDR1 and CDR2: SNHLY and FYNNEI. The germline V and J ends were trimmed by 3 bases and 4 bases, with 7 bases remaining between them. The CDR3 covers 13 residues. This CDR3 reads CASSEASYNEQFF. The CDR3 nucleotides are TGTGCCAGCAGTGAGGCGTCTTACAATGAGCAGTTCTTC. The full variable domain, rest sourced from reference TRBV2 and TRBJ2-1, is EPEVTQTPSHQVTQMGQEVILRCVPISNHLYFYWYRQILGQKVEFLVSFYNNEISEKSEIFDDQFSVERPDGSNFTLKIRSTKLEDSAMYFCASSEASYNEQFFGPGTRLTVL.

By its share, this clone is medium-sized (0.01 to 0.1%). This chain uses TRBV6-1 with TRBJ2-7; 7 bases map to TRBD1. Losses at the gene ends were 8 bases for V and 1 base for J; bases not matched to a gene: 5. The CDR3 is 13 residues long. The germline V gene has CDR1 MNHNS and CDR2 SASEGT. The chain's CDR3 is CASRPGQSYEQYF. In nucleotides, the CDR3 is TGTGCCAGCCGACCGGGACAGTCCTACGAGCAGTACTTC.